This T cell receptor beta chain derives from a study of OX40 agonist ivuxolimab in advanced cancers. General observations from the study: Partial responders receiving 0.1-3.0 mg/kg showed among the lowest clonal expansion.

Profiled with immunoSEQ multiplex PCR; TCRdb holds only in-frame clones, not every one. The table records about 81,000 clones, around 85% of them present only once. This clone appeared a single time. Its target is unknown. The CDR3 sequence is 16 residues long. CDR1 and CDR2 from the germline V gene are SGDLS and YYNGEE. Trimming took off 0 bases at V and 2 bases at J, with 14 bases between the two ends. The source was CD4+ or CD8+ T cells sorted from blood, collected in a trial of the OX40 agonist ivuxolimab. This TCR came from an adult with an advanced solid tumor such as melanoma, head and neck, liver or kidney cancer. The rearrangement joins TRBV9 to TRBJ1-2, with no clear D. CDR3 region: CASSVGSGRLNYGYTF. The CDR3 DNA is TGTGCCAGCAGCGTAGGTTCCGGCAGACTCAACTATGGCTACACCTTC.